This record concerns one T cell receptor beta chain sequence. Original processing notes: Reference gene primer amplification in the assay estimated nucleated cell counts. TCRdb keeps only in-frame clones here, not all; method: immunoSEQ multiplex PCR. The DNA gave D and trimming, while V, J and clone size come from that table. Found here are roughly 35,000 clones, approximately 80% of them singletons; the top ten hold roughly a third. These data come from a study of blood T cell repertoires in COVID-19. Turning to the study itself: COVID-19 samples collected from the United States, Italy and Spain covered acute and convalescent phases. T cells, B-cell-depleted T cells, or PBMCs provided the cDNA or gDNA that served as material.

Specimen: peripheral blood. The clonotype comes from a man older than 75 with acute or convalescent COVID-19.

As DNA, the CDR3 is TGTGCCAGCAGTTTCCAGGGAATGGGAGCTTTCTTT. It yields the protein CASSFQGMGAFF. The rearrangement uses TRBV7-2 and TRBJ1-1; TRBD1 might be the D (5 bases). V was clipped by 6 bases and J by 10 bases, with 15 bases between them. Germline V gene lookup returns CDR1 SGHTA and CDR2 FQGNSA. The CDR3 consists of 12 residues.